Sequencing of this T cell receptor beta chain was carried out in a study of CD8 T cells in ankylosing spondylitis. This clonotype was observed a handful of times. Antigen unknown. Study observations and caveats: It appeared that ankylosing spondylitis blood was characterized by a TCR beta motif of several highly homologous variants. Earlier reports found some motif variants in synovial fluid and blood in reactive arthritis. As reported, disease-linked clones showed significant enrichment in matched ankylosing spondylitis synovial fluid.

The CDR3 has 15 residues. V dropped 2 bases and J dropped 4; count of bases not matched to a gene: 7. CDR1 MNHEY and CDR2 SVGAGI come from the germline V gene. One entry per CDR3 protein, called by TCRdb with MiXCR from the 5' RACE reads. The sample records hundreds of thousands of distinct CDR3 sequences, roughly 17% being singletons. Material: blood, either unsorted or a sorted T cell fraction (not recorded which). This receptor was taken from a male donor with ankylosing spondylitis. The rearrangement links TRBV6-5 to TRBJ1-1, with TRBD1 matching 7 bases. The CDR3 nucleotides read TGTGCCAGCAGTTACCCATCAGGGGGTATCACTGAAGCTTTCTTT. This translates into CASSYPSGGITEAFF.